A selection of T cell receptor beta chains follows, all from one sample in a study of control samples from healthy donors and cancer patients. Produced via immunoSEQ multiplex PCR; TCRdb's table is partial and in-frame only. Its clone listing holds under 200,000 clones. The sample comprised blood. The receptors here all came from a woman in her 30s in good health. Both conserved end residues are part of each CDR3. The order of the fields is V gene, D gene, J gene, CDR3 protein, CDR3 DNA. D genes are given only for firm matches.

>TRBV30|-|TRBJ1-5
CAWSKGRTLRHNQPQHF
TGTGCCTGGAGTAAAGGGAGAACACTTCGCCACAATCAGCCCCAGCATTTT
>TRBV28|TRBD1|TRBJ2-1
CASSWDSSSSYNEQFF
TGTGCCAGCAGTTGGGACAGCAGTAGCTCCTACAATGAGCAGTTCTTC
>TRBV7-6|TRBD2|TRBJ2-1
CASSSLAGDYNEQFF
TGTGCCAGCAGCTCCTTAGCGGGGGATTACAATGAGCAGTTCTTC
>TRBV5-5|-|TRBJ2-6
CASSSGWADYSGANVLTF
TGTGCCAGCAGCTCCGGTTGGGCGGACTACTCTGGGGCCAACGTCCTGACTTTC
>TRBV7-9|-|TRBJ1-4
CASRAGQEKLFF
TGTGCCAGCAGGGCGGGACAAGAAAAACTGTTTTTT
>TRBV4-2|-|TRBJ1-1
CASSQGLIRTMNTEAFF
TGTGCCAGCAGCCAAGGTCTGATTCGGACCATGAACACTGAAGCTTTCTTT
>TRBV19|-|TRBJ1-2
CASSKSVGRTYGYTF
TGTGCCAGTAGTAAATCCGTCGGCAGGACCTATGGCTACACCTTC
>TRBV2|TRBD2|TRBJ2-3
CATILAGGSTDTQYF
TGTGCCACCATATTAGCGGGGGGCTCCACAGATACGCAGTATTTT
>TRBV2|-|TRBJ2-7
CATTRNEQYF
TGTGCCACCACGAGGAACGAGCAGTACTTC
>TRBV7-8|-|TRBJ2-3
CASSPTRVAGQYF
TGTGCCAGCAGCCCTACAAGGGTGGCAGGGCAGTATTTT
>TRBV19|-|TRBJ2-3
CASGSNTQYF
TGTGCCAGTGGGTCGAATACGCAGTATTTT
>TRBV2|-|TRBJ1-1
CASSPRGGNTEAFF
TGTGCCAGCAGCCCCAGGGGAGGGAACACTGAAGCTTTCTTT
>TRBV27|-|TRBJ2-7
CASGSLQGGLYEQYF
TGTGCCAGCGGGTCTCTTCAGGGTGGACTCTACGAGCAGTACTTC
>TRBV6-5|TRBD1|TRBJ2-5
CASSLHWDREETQYF
TGTGCCAGCAGCCTGCACTGGGACAGAGAAGAGACCCAGTACTTC
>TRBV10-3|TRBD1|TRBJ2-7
CAIRDRDRTSYEQYF
TGTGCCATCAGGGATAGGGACAGAACCTCCTACGAGCAGTACTTC
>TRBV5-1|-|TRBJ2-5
CASSLAVSTIFTQETQYF
TGCGCCAGCAGCTTGGCGGTCTCCACAATTTTTACTCAAGAGACCCAGTACTTC
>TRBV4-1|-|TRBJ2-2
CASSHPKGGMGAGELFF
TGCGCCAGCAGCCATCCTAAAGGAGGGATGGGGGCCGGGGAGCTGTTTTTT
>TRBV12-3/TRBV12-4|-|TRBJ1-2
CASSLVLNYGYTF
TGTGCCAGCAGTTTGGTCCTTAACTATGGCTACACCTTC
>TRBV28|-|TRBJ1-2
CASSEGANYGYTF
TGTGCCAGCAGTGAGGGAGCTAACTATGGCTACACCTTC
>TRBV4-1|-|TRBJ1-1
CASSHLSGLGTEAFF
TGCGCCAGCAGCCACCTCTCCGGCCTAGGCACTGAAGCTTTCTTT
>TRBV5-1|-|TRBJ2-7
CASSLYLGGEQYF
TGCGCCAGCAGCTTGTATCTCGGCGGGGAGCAGTACTTC
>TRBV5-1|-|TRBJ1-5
CASSLGGGPSQPQHF
TGCGCCAGCAGCTTGGGAGGGGGTCCGAGTCAGCCCCAGCATTTT
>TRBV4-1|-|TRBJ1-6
CASSLEKLVVYNSPLHF
TGCGCCAGCAGCCTGGAGAAGCTGGTTGTGTATAATTCACCCCTCCACTTT
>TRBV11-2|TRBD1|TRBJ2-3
CASREYRGSSTDTQYF
TGTGCCAGCAGGGAGTACAGGGGGTCAAGCACAGATACGCAGTATTTT
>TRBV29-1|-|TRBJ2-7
CSALGHLSYEQYF
TGCAGCGCCCTAGGACACCTCTCCTACGAGCAGTACTTC
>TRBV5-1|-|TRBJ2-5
CASSLDRPLQETQYF
TGCGCCAGCAGCTTGGACAGGCCCTTACAAGAGACCCAGTACTTC
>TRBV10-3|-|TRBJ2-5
CAISELQRETQYF
TGTGCCATCAGTGAACTGCAACGAGAGACCCAGTACTTC
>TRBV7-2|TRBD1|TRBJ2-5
CASSRTGQETQYF
TGTGCCAGCAGCCGGACAGGGCAAGAGACCCAGTACTTC
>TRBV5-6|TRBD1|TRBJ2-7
CASSHRQGYEQYF
TGTGCCAGCAGCCACAGACAGGGGTACGAGCAGTACTTC
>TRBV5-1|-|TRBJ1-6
CASSQQNQNSPLHF
TGCGCCAGCAGCCAACAAAACCAGAATTCACCCCTCCACTTT
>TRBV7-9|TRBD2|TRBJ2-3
CASSLAYRRGYSTDTQYF
TGTGCCAGCAGCTTAGCGTATAGGCGGGGGTACTCCACAGATACGCAGTATTTT
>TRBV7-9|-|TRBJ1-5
CASSSPQGIGNQPQHF
TGTGCCAGCAGCTCCCCGCAGGGGATCGGCAATCAGCCCCAGCATTTT
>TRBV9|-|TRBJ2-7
CASSVGVADYEQYF
TGTGCCAGCAGCGTAGGGGTAGCGGACTACGAGCAGTACTTC
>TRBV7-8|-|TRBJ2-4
CASSNPAEINIQYF
TGTGCCAGCAGCAACCCTGCGGAGATAAACATTCAGTACTTC
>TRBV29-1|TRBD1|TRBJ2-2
CSVELSRGITGELFF
TGCAGCGTTGAGCTGTCCAGGGGGATCACCGGGGAGCTGTTTTTT
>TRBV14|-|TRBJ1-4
CASSQDPEKREKLFF
TGTGCCAGCAGCCAAGATCCGGAGAAAAGAGAAAAACTGTTTTTT
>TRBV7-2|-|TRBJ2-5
CASSTQTGTQETQYF
TGTGCCAGCAGCACTCAGACAGGGACTCAAGAGACCCAGTACTTC
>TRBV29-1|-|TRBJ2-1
CSVWSYNEQFF
TGCAGCGTGTGGTCCTACAATGAGCAGTTCTTC
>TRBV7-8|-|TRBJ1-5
CASSRGGFNQPQHF
TGTGCCAGCAGCCGAGGGGGTTTCAATCAGCCCCAGCATTTT
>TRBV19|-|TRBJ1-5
CASCDVRDSNQPQHF
TGTGCCAGCTGTGACGTAAGGGATAGCAATCAGCCCCAGCATTTT
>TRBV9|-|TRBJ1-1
CASSPRGTEAFF
TGTGCCAGCAGCCCTCGGGGGACTGAAGCTTTCTTT
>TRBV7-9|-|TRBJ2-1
CASSLNNEQFF
TGTGCCAGCAGCTTAAACAATGAGCAGTTCTTC
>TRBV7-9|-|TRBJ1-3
CASSLEWAPRNTIYF
TGTGCCAGCAGCTTAGAATGGGCCCCCCGAAACACCATATATTTT
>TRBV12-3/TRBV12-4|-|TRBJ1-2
CASRDVSYTF
TGTGCCAGCCGCGACGTTAGCTACACCTTC
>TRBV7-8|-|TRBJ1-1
CASSFWGQNTEAFF
TGTGCCAGCAGCTTTTGGGGGCAGAACACTGAAGCTTTCTTT
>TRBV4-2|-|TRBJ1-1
CASSQVSRGSVTEAFF
TGTGCCAGCAGCCAAGTGTCCAGGGGATCGGTCACTGAAGCTTTCTTT
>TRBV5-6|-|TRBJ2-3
CASSLAAFLGTDTQYF
TGTGCCAGCAGCTTGGCCGCGTTCCTGGGCACAGATACGCAGTATTTT
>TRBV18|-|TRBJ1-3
CASSPGILSGNTIYF
TGTGCCAGCTCACCAGGTATACTCTCTGGAAACACCATATATTTT
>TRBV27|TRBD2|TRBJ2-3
CASSWDSGEGTDTQYF
TGTGCCAGCAGTTGGGATAGCGGGGAAGGTACAGATACGCAGTATTTT
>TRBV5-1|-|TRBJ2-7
CASSGTPADEQYF
TGCGCCAGCAGCGGGACCCCCGCTGACGAGCAGTACTTC
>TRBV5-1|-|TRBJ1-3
CASSWNTGNTIYF
TGCGCCAGCAGCTGGAACACTGGAAACACCATATATTTT
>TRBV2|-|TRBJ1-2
CASSAGKVGHYGYTF
TGTGCCAGCAGTGCAGGGAAGGTGGGGCACTATGGCTACACCTTC
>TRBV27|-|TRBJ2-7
CASRRGRQVYEQYF
TGTGCCAGCAGACGTGGGAGGCAGGTCTACGAGCAGTACTTC
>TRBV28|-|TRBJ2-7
CASSFITGNRYEQYF
TGTGCCAGCAGTTTCATAACAGGGAATCGCTACGAGCAGTACTTC
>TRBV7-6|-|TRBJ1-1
CASSTQENTEAFF
TGTGCCAGCAGCACACAGGAGAACACTGAAGCTTTCTTT